The rows below give T cell receptor beta chains drawn from one sample of a study of T-cell memory formation after mild COVID-19. MiXCR, applied by TCRdb to the 5' RACE reads, yields one record per CDR3 protein. The sample comprises fewer than 300,000 distinct CDR3 sequences, approximately 15% of which are singletons, and around 21% rests with the top ten. Source material: PBMCs or a T cell subset sorted from them (not recorded which). Source of these receptors: a young man who had mild COVID-19 (a few samples of this study predate the infection). Cell type and time point are not known. The CDR3 runs from the conserved cysteine through the conserved F or W. The order of the fields is V gene, J gene, clone size, D gene, CDR3 DNA, CDR3 protein. The D gene is left open where the match is weak. The listing skips clone size in some rows; elsewhere it reads once, few, many or a size class.

V: TRBV6-2/TRBV6-3
J: TRBJ2-1
size: NA
D: NA
DNA: TGTGCCAGCAGTTACTCCCCCCTACCCGTGCAGTTCTTC
CDR3: CASSYSPLPVQFF

V: TRBV5-1
J: TRBJ2-7
size: NA
D: TRBD1
DNA: TGCGCCAGCAGCTTAGAACAGGGGGTCGACGAGCAGTACTTC
CDR3: CASSLEQGVDEQYF

V: TRBV11-2
J: TRBJ2-3
size: many
D: NA
DNA: TGTGCCAGCAGCCGAGACTACACAGATACGCAGTATTTT
CDR3: CASSRDYTDTQYF

V: TRBV15
J: TRBJ1-1
size: NA
D: NA
DNA: TGTGCCACCAGCACCCTAAGGTCGGGAGCTTTCTTT
CDR3: CATSTLRSGAFF

V: TRBV28
J: TRBJ1-5
size: NA
D: NA
DNA: TGTGCCAGCTCTCATTATCTCCGGGACATCAATCAGCCCCAGCATTTT
CDR3: CASSHYLRDINQPQHF

V: TRBV4-2
J: TRBJ2-7
size: many
D: NA
DNA: TGTGCCAGCAGCCAAGATCTAGAACAGGGTGTCTACGAGCAGTACTTC
CDR3: CASSQDLEQGVYEQYF

V: TRBV19
J: TRBJ1-6
size: NA
D: NA
DNA: TGTGCCAGTACCAACACCAGGGGCCCGAGCTCCTATAATTCACCCCTCCACTTT
CDR3: CASTNTRGPSSYNSPLHF

V: TRBV7-3
J: TRBJ2-1
size: NA
D: TRBD2
DNA: TGTGCCAGCAGCTTGCGACTAGCGGAGGTAAATGAGCAGTTCTTC
CDR3: CASSLRLAEVNEQFF

V: TRBV20-1
J: TRBJ1-1
size: NA
D: NA
DNA: TGCAGTGCTAGAGATTGGGGTAGCGCGAACACTGAAGCTTTCTTT
CDR3: CSARDWGSANTEAFF

V: TRBV9
J: TRBJ2-7
size: once
D: TRBD2
DNA: TGTGCCAGCAGCCCTACCGAGGCGGGGGGCAACTACGAGCAGTACTTC
CDR3: CASSPTEAGGNYEQYF

V: TRBV7-9
J: TRBJ1-5
size: few
D: NA
DNA: TGTGCCAGCAGCTTATCGGCAGGGACCCATCAGCCCCAGCATTTT
CDR3: CASSLSAGTHQPQHF

V: TRBV7-6
J: TRBJ2-7
size: NA
D: NA
DNA: TGTGCCAGCAGCTCCTCACCGGGACATTCCTACGAGCAGTACTTC
CDR3: CASSSSPGHSYEQYF

V: TRBV5-1
J: TRBJ2-6
size: few
D: NA
DNA: TGCGCCAGCAGCTTGGTGTCTTCCGGAGGTTATTCTGGGGCCAACGTCCTGACTTTC
CDR3: CASSLVSSGGYSGANVLTF

V: TRBV6-2/TRBV6-3
J: TRBJ2-5
size: few
D: TRBD1
DNA: TGTGCCAGCAGAGAGATCGGGACAGTCCAAGAGACCCAGTACTTC
CDR3: CASREIGTVQETQYF

V: TRBV2
J: TRBJ2-3
size: many
D: TRBD2
DNA: TGTGCCAGCATTGGACTAGCGGGGGCACGGAGGTATTTT
CDR3: CASIGLAGARRYF

V: TRBV3-1
J: TRBJ2-7
size: NA
D: NA
DNA: TGTGCCAGCAGCGTAGAGGGGTTTGCAGGAACCTACGAGCAGTACTTC
CDR3: CASSVEGFAGTYEQYF

V: TRBV7-9
J: TRBJ2-1
size: many
D: NA
DNA: TGTGCCAGCAGCTATATCGATGAGCAGTTCTTC
CDR3: CASSYIDEQFF

V: TRBV6-6
J: TRBJ2-7
size: NA
D: TRBD1
DNA: TGTGCCAGCAGTTGGACAGGGGTGTACGAGCAGTACTTC
CDR3: CASSWTGVYEQYF

V: TRBV5-1
J: TRBJ1-2
size: NA
D: NA
DNA: TGCGCCAGAAGCCCGACGGCCGGGAGAGGCTACACCTTC
CDR3: CARSPTAGRGYTF

V: TRBV7-2
J: TRBJ1-4
size: NA
D: NA
DNA: TGTGCCAGCAGCTTATACCGGGGCGGCCTCGAAAAACTGTTTTTT
CDR3: CASSLYRGGLEKLFF

V: TRBV7-2
J: TRBJ1-1
size: NA
D: NA
DNA: TGTGCCAGCAGCTTTTACGGTCAGGGGAACACTGAAGCTTTCTTT
CDR3: CASSFYGQGNTEAFF

V: TRBV5-1
J: TRBJ2-2
size: few
D: NA
DNA: TGCGCCAGCAGCATTGCCCCAGCGTCCGGGGAGCTGTTTTTT
CDR3: CASSIAPASGELFF

V: TRBV7-2
J: TRBJ2-1
size: few
D: TRBD2
DNA: TGTGCCAGCAGCTTATTTGCAGCGGGACGATCCTACAATGAGCAGTTCTTC
CDR3: CASSLFAAGRSYNEQFF

V: TRBV20-1
J: TRBJ2-1
size: few
D: NA
DNA: TGCAGTGCTAGAGTCCAGGGCTGGAATGAGCAGTTCTTC
CDR3: CSARVQGWNEQFF

V: TRBV7-9
J: TRBJ1-6
size: few
D: NA
DNA: TGTGCCAGCAGCTTAGAGGGCAGGGATAATTCACCCCTCCACTTT
CDR3: CASSLEGRDNSPLHF

V: TRBV15
J: TRBJ1-6
size: NA
D: NA
DNA: TGTGCCACCAGCAGAGATAAAAGGTCACCCCTCCACTTT
CDR3: CATSRDKRSPLHF

V: TRBV7-8
J: TRBJ1-5
size: NA
D: NA
DNA: TGTGCCAGCAGCTTAGTCCTTTCCGGCAATCAGCCCCAGCATTTT
CDR3: CASSLVLSGNQPQHF

V: TRBV6-4
J: TRBJ2-2
size: NA
D: NA
DNA: TGTGCCAGCAGTGGAGAGGACACCGGGGAGCTGTTTTTT
CDR3: CASSGEDTGELFF

V: TRBV12-3/TRBV12-4
J: TRBJ2-1
size: few
D: NA
DNA: TGTGCCAGCAATCTCACAGGGTTTCTGGATGAGCAGTTCTTC
CDR3: CASNLTGFLDEQFF

V: TRBV4-3
J: TRBJ1-2
size: few
D: NA
DNA: TGCGCCAGCAGCCAAGGGGCCACCTATGGCTACACCTTC
CDR3: CASSQGATYGYTF

V: TRBV10-1
J: TRBJ2-7
size: few
D: TRBD2
DNA: TGCGCCAGCAGTGAAGGAGGAGCGGGGGACTACGAGCAGTACTTC
CDR3: CASSEGGAGDYEQYF

V: TRBV2
J: TRBJ1-1
size: few
D: NA
DNA: TGTGCCAGCAGTGAACCCCGGGTCCGGAGGGAAGCTTTCTTT
CDR3: CASSEPRVRREAFF

V: TRBV5-1
J: TRBJ2-5
size: NA
D: TRBD2
DNA: TGCGCCAGCAGACTAGCGGGGTTCCAAGAGACCCAGTACTTC
CDR3: CASRLAGFQETQYF

V: TRBV15
J: TRBJ1-2
size: many
D: NA
DNA: TGTGCCACCAGCAGAGCCGGGACCCCCGGGAATGGCTACACCTTC
CDR3: CATSRAGTPGNGYTF

V: TRBV16
J: TRBJ2-2
size: few
D: NA
DNA: TGTGCCAGCACCATGAGCAGGGGCTTCCGAACCTACACCGGGGAGCTGTTTTTT
CDR3: CASTMSRGFRTYTGELFF

V: TRBV7-9
J: TRBJ1-1
size: few
D: TRBD1
DNA: TGTGCCAGCAGCCGGGGACAGTTGAACACTGAAGCTTTCTTT
CDR3: CASSRGQLNTEAFF

V: TRBV6-2/TRBV6-3
J: TRBJ2-3
size: many
D: NA
DNA: TGTGCCAGCAGTTATATCCACGATACGCAGTATTTT
CDR3: CASSYIHDTQYF

V: TRBV7-9
J: TRBJ2-1
size: NA
D: NA
DNA: TGTGCCAGCAGCCAGCGACAGGCAGCCTACAATGAGCAGTTCTTC
CDR3: CASSQRQAAYNEQFF

V: TRBV15
J: TRBJ2-2
size: NA
D: NA
DNA: TGTGCCACCAGCAGAGATCGGGGGCCCACCGGGGAGCTGTTTTTT
CDR3: CATSRDRGPTGELFF